The source of this T cell receptor beta chain is a study of shared clonotypes between healthy human individuals. Sequencing used immunoSEQ multiplex PCR; TCRdb keeps in-frame clones, though not all of them. The table includes 2 million to 2.5 million clones, about 94% detected once. Remarks on this clone: This specimen includes other DNA sequences encoding the same CDR3.

The CDR3 covers 13 residues. The germline gives CDR1 SGHVS, CDR2 FQNEAQ. Trimming removed 5 bases from V and 4 bases from J, with 11 bases in between. The genes are TRBV7-8 and TRBJ1-1; D perhaps matches TRBD1 (6 bases). The source of this sequence is a man between 18 and 29 years old in good health. Sequenced input: naive CD4+ T cells sorted from blood. Sample subset: CD45RA+ positively selected. The DNA for the CDR3 is TGTGCCAGCAGCCTCAGGGGTGGCACTGAAGCTTTCTTT. Amino acid sequence: CASSLRGGTEAFF.